The 21 T cell receptor beta chains below were found in one sample sequenced in a study of radiotherapy plus CTLA-4 blockade in lung cancer. TCRdb keeps only in-frame clones here, not all; method: immunoSEQ multiplex PCR. The sample consists of some 23,000 clones, about three quarters of them appearing once. The starting material was peripheral blood, obtained from a patient treated with radiotherapy plus ipilimumab. These receptors were obtained from a human donor with non-small cell lung cancer who had stable disease on radiotherapy plus ipilimumab.

This clone was found once. V is TRBV30 and J is TRBJ1-2; weak D call: TRBD1 (5 bases). Looked up from germline, CDR1 is GTSNPN and CDR2 is SVGIG (reference sequence). V lost 3 bases to trimming and J lost 10 bases, with 15 bases between them. The CDR3 has 12 amino acids. This chain's CDR3 is CAWSANRLDYTF. The CDR3 DNA is TGTGCCTGGAGCGCCAACAGGCTTGACTACACCTTC.

The chain recombines TRBV19 with TRBJ1-5, with 7 bases identical to TRBD1. Germline CDR1 and CDR2: LNHDA and SQIVND (reference sequence). The CDR3 extends over 18 amino acids. V shed 5 bases, J shed 0 bases, and the junction held 13 bases outside the gene matches. DNA of the CDR3: TGTGCCAGTAGTTGGGGACAGCTAGTGGGATATAGCAATCAGCCCCAGCATTTT. Its translation is CASSWGQLVGYSNQPQHF.

The chain combines TRBV6-6 with TRBJ2-1, with a possible D match to TRBD1 (6 bases). The germline V gene encodes CDR1 MNHNY and CDR2 SVGAGI (reference sequence). The CDR3 totals 13 residues. V was clipped by 6 bases and J by 2 bases, with 8 bases between them. CDR3 sequence (DNA): TGTGCCAGCAGCGACAGGACCTACAATGAGCAGTTCTTC. Translating gives CASSDRTYNEQFF.

V gene TRBV7-2 combines with J gene TRBJ2-1; no reliable D call. With 1 base removed from V and 6 bases from J, the gap between germline ends came to 10 bases. The CDR3 contains 14 residues. Germline assignment: CDR1 SGHTA and CDR2 FQGNSA. The CDR3 sequence: CASSLGRIGNEQFF. DNA for the CDR3: TGTGCCAGCAGCTTAGGTAGAATAGGCAATGAGCAGTTCTTC. Based on the CDR3 plus reference TRBV7-2 and TRBJ2-1, the full variable domain is GAGVSQSPSNKVTEKGKDVELRCDPISGHTALYWYRQSLGQGLEFLIYFQGNSAPDKSGLPSDRFSAERTGGSVSTLTIQRTQQEDSAVYLCASSLGRIGNEQFFGPGTRLTVL.

V is TRBV10-3 and J is TRBJ2-7; D call uncertain. CDR3 length: 11 residues. CDR1 is ENHRY, CDR2 SYGVKD, per germline. Trimming shortened V by 3 bases and J by 5 bases, and 5 bases separated the two germline ends. The CDR3 region is CAISERNEQYF. For the CDR3, the DNA is TGTGCCATCAGTGAACGGAACGAGCAGTACTTC.

The chain couples TRBV25-1 to TRBJ1-1; D may be TRBD1 (5 bases). CDR3 length equals 15 residues. Trimming removed 3 bases at V and 3 bases at J, with 14 bases between. Germline CDR1 is MGHDK and CDR2 is SYGVNS. CDR3 region: CASSDPRVRDTEAFF. In DNA, the CDR3 is TGTGCCAGCAGTGACCCCAGGGTCCGGGACACTGAAGCTTTCTTT.

The chain recombines TRBV16 with TRBJ2-7, with 9 bases fitting TRBD1. The CDR3 contains 16 residues. V was clipped by 3 bases and J by 4 bases; unmatched bases: 10. Germline V gives CDR1 KGHSY, CDR2 FQNENV. The CDR3 DNA reads as TGTGCCAGCAGCCAGGGGGACAGGGCTATTTTATACGAGCAGTACTTC. This encodes CASSQGDRAILYEQYF. Supplemented by reference TRBV16 and TRBJ2-7, the full variable domain reads GEEVAQTPKHLVRGEGQKAKLYCAPIKGHSYVFWYQQVLKNEFKFLISFQNENVFDETGMPKERFSAKCLPNSPCSLEIQATKLEDSAVYFCASSQGDRAILYEQYFGPGTRLTVT.

The chain links TRBV10-3 to TRBJ2-7; possible D gene TRBD1, 6 bases. The V end was cut by 0 bases, the J end by 0 bases, with 18 bases between. The CDR3 sequence is 18 residues long. Germline lookup yields CDR1 ENHRY and CDR2 SYGVKD. The CDR3 DNA reads TGTGCCATCAGTGAGTCTCAATACTCTGGGACACCCTCCTACGAGCAGTACTTC. This gives the protein CAISESQYSGTPSYEQYF.

The chain carries TRBV7-3 and TRBJ2-3; TRBD2 agrees at 8 bases. This CDR3 is 15 amino acids long. V dropped 5 bases and J dropped 0; count of bases not matched to a gene: 4. CDR1 and CDR2 from the germline V gene are SGHTA and FQGTGA. In nucleotides, the CDR3 is TGTGCCAGCAGCACTAGCGGCTTGAGCACAGATACGCAGTATTTT. It encodes CASSTSGLSTDTQYF.

This clone was seen only a few times. The V gene is TRBV14, the J gene TRBJ1-3, with D perhaps TRBD1 (5 bases). V shed 4 bases and J shed 11 bases, with 12 bases lying between them. The CDR3 has 12 residues. CDR1 and CDR2 (germline): SGHDN, FVKESK. The CDR3 DNA reads as TGTGCCAGCAGCCCTCAGGGTTTTGCCATATATTTT. This sequence encodes CASSPQGFAIYF.

The chain couples TRBV19 to TRBJ1-2; D remains unclear. Germline CDR1 is LNHDA and CDR2 is SQIVND (reference sequence). The CDR3 extends over 14 amino acids. V dropped 5 bases and J dropped 7 bases, with 17 bases sitting between them. CDR3 in amino acids: CASSVPQRGVGYTF. The CDR3 coding sequence is TGTGCCAGTAGTGTACCCCAGCGTGGTGTTGGCTACACCTTC.

Note on this clone: Different DNA sequences within this sample yield the same CDR3. This chain joins TRBV5-1 and TRBJ2-5; 8 bases align to TRBD2. The J segment lost 5 bases and the V segment lost 4 bases, leaving 7 bases of the junction unmatched. Germline CDR1 reads SGHRS; CDR2 reads YFSETQ. The CDR3 is made up of 14 amino acids. The CDR3 loop is CASSPGSGGETQYF. CDR3 nucleotide sequence: TGCGCCAGCAGCCCAGGGTCGGGGGGGGAGACCCAGTACTTC.

The chain links TRBV19 to TRBJ2-7; 9 nucleotides line up with TRBD2. Trimming at V came to 1 base and at J to 1 base, leaving 2 bases not matched to a gene. Germline CDR1 and CDR2: LNHDA and SQIVND (reference sequence). The CDR3 has 15 amino acids. This chain's CDR3 is CASSIVAGGSYEQYF. CDR3 in DNA: TGTGCCAGTAGTATAGTTGCGGGAGGGTCCTACGAGCAGTACTTC.

CDR3 loop: CASTQSGRTDTQYF. For the CDR3, the DNA is TGTGCCAGCACCCAGTCGGGTCGCACAGATACGCAGTATTTT. J is TRBJ2-3 and V is TRBV7-9; D unclear. Germline V lookup: CDR1 SEHNR, CDR2 FQNEAQ (reference sequence). Between the trimmed V and J ends, which lost 7 bases and 1 base, there was a span of 12 bases. The CDR3 consists of 14 residues.

This clone has just a few counts. The chain has TRBV28 and TRBJ1-2; 9 bases are a match to TRBD1. Germline V gives CDR1 MDHEN, CDR2 SYDVKM. Trimming removed 2 bases from V and 4 bases from J; junction bases left unmatched: 17. The CDR3 extends over 19 amino acids. The CDR3 reads CASSLLLSSHRGRGYGYTF. Here the CDR3 DNA reads TGTGCCAGCAGTTTACTCCTCAGCTCCCACAGGGGGCGCGGCTATGGCTACACCTTC.

The table lists this clone with a count of one. The chain recombines TRBV6-5 with TRBJ2-3; TRBD1 matches 9 bases. This CDR3 spans 13 amino acids. The germline V gene encodes CDR1 MNHEY and CDR2 SVGAGI. The J segment lost 5 bases and the V segment lost 5 bases, leaving 2 bases of the junction unmatched. CDR3 region: CASSRTGEDTQYF. The CDR3 DNA reads as TGTGCCAGCAGTCGGACAGGGGAAGATACGCAGTATTTT.

V gene TRBV10-1 combines with J gene TRBJ2-5; D gene unclear. This CDR3 region has 13 residues. Per the germline V gene, CDR1 is WNHNN and CDR2 is SYGVQD (reference sequence). V was pared by 2 bases and J by 3 bases, with 7 bases between. CDR3 sequence (DNA): TGCGCCAGCAGTGAGAGGCTAGAAGAGACCCAGTACTTC. Protein: CASSERLEETQYF.

Note on this clone: Other nucleotide sequences in the sample specify the same CDR3. This chain's CDR3 is CASSSGARGDTGELFF. The CDR3 region has the DNA TGTGCCAGCAGCTCGGGGGCTCGGGGGGACACCGGGGAGCTGTTTTTT. The chain employs TRBV5-4 and TRBJ2-2; TRBD2 might be the D (7 bases). V shed 3 bases and J shed 3 bases, with 15 bases lying between them. CDR1 SGHNT and CDR2 YYREEE come from the germline V gene (reference sequence). The CDR3 covers 16 residues.

The chain joins TRBV9 to TRBJ1-2; 8 bases align to TRBD1. CDR3 length equals 16 residues. The germline gives CDR1 SGDLS, CDR2 YYNGEE. The V segment lost 0 bases and the J segment 1 base; nucleotides outside the gene matches: 5. The CDR3 DNA reads as TGTGCCAGCAGCGTAGAGGGGACAGGCATTAACTATGGCTACACCTTC. Its translation is CASSVEGTGINYGYTF.

The chain combines TRBV10-3 with TRBJ2-3, with a possible D match to TRBD2 (6 bases). Trimming removed 10 bases from V and 0 bases from J, with 17 bases in between. There are 15 residues in the CDR3. The germline CDR1 and CDR2 sequences are ENHRY and SYGVKD. CDR3 region: CATRLAGGSTDTQYF. CDR3 DNA sequence: TGTGCCACCCGGCTGGCAGGAGGGAGCACAGATACGCAGTATTTT.

The rearrangement uses TRBV28 and TRBJ2-1; tentative D call: TRBD2 (5 bases). This CDR3 is 14 amino acids long. CDR1 is MDHEN, CDR2 SYDVKM, per germline. The V gene lost 3 bases and the J gene lost 9 bases, with 15 bases spanning the gap. This chain's CDR3 is CASSFRENPSEQFF. The CDR3 nucleotides read TGTGCCAGCAGTTTTAGGGAGAACCCAAGTGAGCAGTTCTTC.